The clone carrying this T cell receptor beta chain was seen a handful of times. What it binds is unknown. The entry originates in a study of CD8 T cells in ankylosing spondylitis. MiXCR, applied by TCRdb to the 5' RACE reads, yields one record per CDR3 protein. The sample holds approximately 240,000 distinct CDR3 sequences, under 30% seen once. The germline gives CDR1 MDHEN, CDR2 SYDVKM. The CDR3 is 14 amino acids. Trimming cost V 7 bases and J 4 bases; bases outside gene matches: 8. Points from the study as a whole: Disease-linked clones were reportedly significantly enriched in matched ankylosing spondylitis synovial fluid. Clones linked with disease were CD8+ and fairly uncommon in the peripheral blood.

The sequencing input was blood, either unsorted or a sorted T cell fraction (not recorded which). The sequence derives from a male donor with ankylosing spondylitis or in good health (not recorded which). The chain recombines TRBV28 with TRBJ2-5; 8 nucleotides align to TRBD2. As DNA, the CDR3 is TGTGCCAGCATTTCGGGGGGGGCGGGAGAGACCCAGTACTTC. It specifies CASISGGAGETQYF.